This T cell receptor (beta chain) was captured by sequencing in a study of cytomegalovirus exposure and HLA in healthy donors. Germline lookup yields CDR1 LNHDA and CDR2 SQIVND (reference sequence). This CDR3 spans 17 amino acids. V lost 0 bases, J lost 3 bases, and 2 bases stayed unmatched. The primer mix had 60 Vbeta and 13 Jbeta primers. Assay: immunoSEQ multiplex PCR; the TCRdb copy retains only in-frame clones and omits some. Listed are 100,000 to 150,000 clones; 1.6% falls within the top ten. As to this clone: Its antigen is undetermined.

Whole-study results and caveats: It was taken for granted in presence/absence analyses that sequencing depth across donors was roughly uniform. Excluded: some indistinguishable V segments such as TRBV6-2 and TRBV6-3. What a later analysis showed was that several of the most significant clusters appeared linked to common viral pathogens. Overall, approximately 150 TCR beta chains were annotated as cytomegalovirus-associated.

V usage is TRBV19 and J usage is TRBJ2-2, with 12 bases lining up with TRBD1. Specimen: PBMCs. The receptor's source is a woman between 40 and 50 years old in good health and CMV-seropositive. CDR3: CASSIDGTGGYTGELFF. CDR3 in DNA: TGTGCCAGTAGTATAGATGGGACAGGGGGCTACACCGGGGAGCTGTTTTTT.